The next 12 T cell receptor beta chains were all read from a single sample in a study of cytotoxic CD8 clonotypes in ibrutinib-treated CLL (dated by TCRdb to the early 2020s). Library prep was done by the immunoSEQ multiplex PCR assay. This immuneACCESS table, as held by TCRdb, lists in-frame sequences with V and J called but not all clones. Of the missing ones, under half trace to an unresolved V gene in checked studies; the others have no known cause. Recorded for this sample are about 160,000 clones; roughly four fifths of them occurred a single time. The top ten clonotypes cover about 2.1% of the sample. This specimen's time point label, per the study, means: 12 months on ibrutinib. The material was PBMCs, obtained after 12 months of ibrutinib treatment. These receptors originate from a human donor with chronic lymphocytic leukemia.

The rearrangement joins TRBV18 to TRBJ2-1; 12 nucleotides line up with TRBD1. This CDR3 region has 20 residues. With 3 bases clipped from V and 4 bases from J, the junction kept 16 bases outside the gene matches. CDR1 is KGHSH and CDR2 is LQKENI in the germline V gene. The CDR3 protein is CASSPTPGQGAAGGYNEQFF. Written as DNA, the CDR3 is TGTGCCAGCTCACCCACACCGGGACAGGGGGCAGCAGGGGGTTACAATGAGCAGTTCTTC. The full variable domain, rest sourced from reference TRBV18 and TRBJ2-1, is NAGVMQNPRHLVRRRGQEARLRCSPMKGHSHVYWYRQLPEEGLKFMVYLQKENIIDESGMPKERFSAEFPKEGPSILRIQQVVRGDSAAYFCASSPTPGQGAAGGYNEQFFGPGTRLTVL.

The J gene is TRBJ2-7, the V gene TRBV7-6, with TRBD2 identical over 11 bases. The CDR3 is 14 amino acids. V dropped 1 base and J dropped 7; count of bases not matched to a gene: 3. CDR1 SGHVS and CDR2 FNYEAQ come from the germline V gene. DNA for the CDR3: TGTGCCAGCAGCTTAGAAGTAGCGGGAGGGGAGCAGTACTTC. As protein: CASSLEVAGGEQYF.

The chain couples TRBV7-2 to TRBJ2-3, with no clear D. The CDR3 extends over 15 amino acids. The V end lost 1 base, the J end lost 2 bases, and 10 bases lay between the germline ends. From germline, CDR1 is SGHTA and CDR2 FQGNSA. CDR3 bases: TGTGCCAGCAGCTTAGATGTGGGGATCACAGATACGCAGTATTTT. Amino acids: CASSLDVGITDTQYF.

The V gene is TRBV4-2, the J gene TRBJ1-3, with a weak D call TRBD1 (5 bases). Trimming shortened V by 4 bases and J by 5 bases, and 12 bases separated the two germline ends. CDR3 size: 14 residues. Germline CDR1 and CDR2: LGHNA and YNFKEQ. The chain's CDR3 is CASSPRDGRNTIYF. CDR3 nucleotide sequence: TGTGCCAGCAGCCCCCGGGACGGAAGAAACACCATATATTTT.

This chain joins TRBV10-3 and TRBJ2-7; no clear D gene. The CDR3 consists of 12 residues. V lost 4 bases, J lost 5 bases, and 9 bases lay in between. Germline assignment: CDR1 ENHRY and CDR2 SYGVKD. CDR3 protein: CAISGQSDEQYF. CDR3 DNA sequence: TGTGCCATCAGTGGACAATCGGACGAGCAGTACTTC.

The CDR3 spells CASSQDGGTITYNEQFF. CDR3 DNA sequence: TGCGCCAGCAGCCAAGATGGAGGGACAATCACCTACAATGAGCAGTTCTTC. The chain has TRBV4-3 and TRBJ2-1, with D perhaps TRBD1 or TRBD2 (6 bases each). CDR1 is LGHNA, CDR2 YSLEER, per germline. Trimming removed 0 bases from V and 2 bases from J, with 14 bases in between. This CDR3 region has 17 residues.

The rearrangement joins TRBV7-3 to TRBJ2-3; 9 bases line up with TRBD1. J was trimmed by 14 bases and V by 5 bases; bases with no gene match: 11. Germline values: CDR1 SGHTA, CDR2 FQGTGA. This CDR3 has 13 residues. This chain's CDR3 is CASSQDGDRVPYF. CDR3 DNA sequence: TGTGCCAGCAGCCAGGACGGGGACAGGGTACCGTATTTT.

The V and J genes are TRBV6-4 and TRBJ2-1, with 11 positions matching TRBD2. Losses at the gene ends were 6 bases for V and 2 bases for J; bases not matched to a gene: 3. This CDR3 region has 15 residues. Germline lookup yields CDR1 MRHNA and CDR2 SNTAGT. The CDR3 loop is CASRVAGGAYNEQFF. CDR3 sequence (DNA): TGTGCCAGCAGAGTAGCGGGAGGGGCCTACAATGAGCAGTTCTTC.

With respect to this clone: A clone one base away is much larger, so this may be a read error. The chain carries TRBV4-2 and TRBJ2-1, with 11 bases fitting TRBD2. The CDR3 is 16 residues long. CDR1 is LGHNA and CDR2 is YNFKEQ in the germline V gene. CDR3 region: CASSATSSGRTNGQFF. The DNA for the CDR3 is TGTGCCAGCAGCGCAACCTCTAGCGGGAGGACCAATGGGCAGTTCTTC.

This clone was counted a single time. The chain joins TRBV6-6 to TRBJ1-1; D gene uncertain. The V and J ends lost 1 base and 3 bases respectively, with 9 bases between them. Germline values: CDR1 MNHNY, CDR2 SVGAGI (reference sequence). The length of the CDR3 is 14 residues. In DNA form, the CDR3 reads TGTGCCAGCAGTTACTTTAGGCGACACACTGAAGCTTTCTTT. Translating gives CASSYFRRHTEAFF.

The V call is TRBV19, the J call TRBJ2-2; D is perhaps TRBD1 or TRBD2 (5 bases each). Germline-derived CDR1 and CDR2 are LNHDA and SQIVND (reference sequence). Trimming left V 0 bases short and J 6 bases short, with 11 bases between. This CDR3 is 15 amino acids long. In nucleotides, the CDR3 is TGTGCCAGTAGTATAGATCGGGGCCCGGCCGGGGAGCTGTTTTTT. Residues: CASSIDRGPAGELFF.

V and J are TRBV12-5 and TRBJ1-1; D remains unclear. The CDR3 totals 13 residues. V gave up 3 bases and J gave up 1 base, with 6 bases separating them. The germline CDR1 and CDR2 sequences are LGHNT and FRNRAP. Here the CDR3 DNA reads TGTGCTAGTGGTTTAGAGGCGAACACTGAAGCTTTCTTT. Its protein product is CASGLEANTEAFF.